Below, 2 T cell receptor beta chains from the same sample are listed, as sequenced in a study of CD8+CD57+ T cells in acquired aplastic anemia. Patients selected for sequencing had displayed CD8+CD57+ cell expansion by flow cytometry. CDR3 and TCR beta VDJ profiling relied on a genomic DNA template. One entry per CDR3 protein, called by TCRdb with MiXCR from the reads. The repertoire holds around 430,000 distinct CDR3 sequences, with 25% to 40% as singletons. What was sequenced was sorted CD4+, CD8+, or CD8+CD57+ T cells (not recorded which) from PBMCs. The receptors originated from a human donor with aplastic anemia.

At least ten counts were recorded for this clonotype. The CDR3 sequence is CSAQTGTSGIYEQYF. CDR3 nucleotides: TGCAGTGCTCAAACCGGGACTAGCGGTATCTACGAGCAGTACTTC. The chain links TRBV20-1 to TRBJ2-7; TRBD2 matches at 11 bases. Germline V lookup: CDR1 DFQATT, CDR2 SNEGSKA (reference sequence). The V and J ends lost 5 bases and 3 bases, in that order; junction bases with no gene match: 9. The CDR3 is made up of 15 amino acids.

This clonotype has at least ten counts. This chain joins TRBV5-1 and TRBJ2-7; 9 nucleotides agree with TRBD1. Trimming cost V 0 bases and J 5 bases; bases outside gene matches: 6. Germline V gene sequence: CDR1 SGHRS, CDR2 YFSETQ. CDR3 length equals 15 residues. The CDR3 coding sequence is TGCGCCAGCAGCTTGGACGGGACAGGGTTGGACGAGCAGTACTTC. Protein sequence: CASSLDGTGLDEQYF.